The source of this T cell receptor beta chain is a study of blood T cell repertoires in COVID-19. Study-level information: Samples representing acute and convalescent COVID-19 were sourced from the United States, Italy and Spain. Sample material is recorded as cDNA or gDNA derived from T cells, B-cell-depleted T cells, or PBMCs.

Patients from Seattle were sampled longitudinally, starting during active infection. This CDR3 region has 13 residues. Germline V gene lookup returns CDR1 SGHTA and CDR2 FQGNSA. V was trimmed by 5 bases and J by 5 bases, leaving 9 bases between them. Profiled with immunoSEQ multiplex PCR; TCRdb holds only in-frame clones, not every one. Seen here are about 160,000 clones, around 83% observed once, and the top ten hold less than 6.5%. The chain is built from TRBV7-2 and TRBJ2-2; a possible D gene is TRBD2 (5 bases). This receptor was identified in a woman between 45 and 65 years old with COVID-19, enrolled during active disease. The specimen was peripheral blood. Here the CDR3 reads CASSTRTTGELFF. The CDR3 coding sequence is TGTGCCAGCAGCACAAGGACTACCGGGGAGCTGTTTTTT.